This entry concerns a single T cell receptor beta chain. This CDR3 region has 15 residues. Germline CDR1 reads SNHLY; CDR2 reads FYNNEI. V was pared by 1 base and J by 4 bases, with 13 bases between. The data belong to a study of blood T cells in healthy people across ages. Through a sample-barcoded 5' primer and a J-beta primer mix, a second PCR was run for roughly 6 to 12 cycles. TCRdb processed the 5' RACE reads anew with MiXCR; each CDR3 protein has one entry. The repertoire includes hundreds of thousands of distinct CDR3 sequences, around 32% of them detected once, and roughly 15% sits in the top ten.

This sequence joins TRBV2 and TRBJ1-1, with a tentative D call TRBD1 (6 bases). This sequence was found in a woman older than 75 in good health. Sequencing was carried out using blood. The CDR3 region is CASSEGTTGFTEAFF. Here the CDR3 DNA reads TGTGCCAGCAGTGAAGGCACTACAGGGTTCACTGAAGCTTTCTTT.